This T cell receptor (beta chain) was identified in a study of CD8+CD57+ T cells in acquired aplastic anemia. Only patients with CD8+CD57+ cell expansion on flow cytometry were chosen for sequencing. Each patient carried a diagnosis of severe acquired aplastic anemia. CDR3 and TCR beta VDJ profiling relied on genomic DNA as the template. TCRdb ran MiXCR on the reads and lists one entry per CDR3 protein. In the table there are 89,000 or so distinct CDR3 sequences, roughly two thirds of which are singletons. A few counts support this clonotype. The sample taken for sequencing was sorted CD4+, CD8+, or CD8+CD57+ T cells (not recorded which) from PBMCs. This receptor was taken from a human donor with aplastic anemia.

CDR3 nucleotides: TGTGCCAGCAGTGAAGTAGGGGGATCGAGCACTGAAGCTTTCTTT. Residues: CASSEVGGSSTEAFF. This rearrangement joins TRBV6-1 to TRBJ1-1; weak D call: TRBD1 (6 bases). Germline loops: CDR1 MNHNS, CDR2 SASEGT. Trimming pared 1 base from V and 4 bases from J, leaving 13 bases between. The CDR3 is 15 residues long.